This is a list of T cell receptor beta chains from one sample in a study of blood T cell repertoires in COVID-19. The method was immunoSEQ multiplex PCR; TCRdb's version includes in-frame clones alone and lacks a portion of them. The sample yields about 400,000 clones, around 87% seen once. Sequencing was done on a sample of PBMCs or T cells enriched from blood (not recorded which). These receptors were obtained from a man between 35 and 55 years old in a cohort exposed to, infected with or recovered from COVID-19 (not recorded which). Both conserved end residues are part of each CDR3.

TRBV29-1	TRBJ2-1	CSVEGLAGGQGSSYNEQFF
TRBV21-1	TRBJ2-7	CASSPRDEQYF
TRBV29-1	TRBJ2-7	CSVAQDTYEQYF
TRBV10-2	TRBJ1-6	CASSESWLPGQKHNSPLHF
TRBV9	TRBJ1-2	CASSLRTGDYGYTF
TRBV7-9	TRBJ2-1	CASSLDGGRPSGEQFF
TRBV3-1/TRBV3-2	TRBJ1-3	CASRQGSGNTIYF
TRBV11-3	TRBJ2-2	CASSPPNSPTGELFF
TRBV5-8	TRBJ2-7	CASSPPQGGYEQYF
TRBV28	TRBJ1-1	CASSPHDGQPRNTEAFF
TRBV4-1	TRBJ1-2	CASSRGTGVGDGYTF
TRBV4-1	TRBJ1-1	CASSQRRGVTEAFF
TRBV5-4	TRBJ2-1	CASSSPSGTREGGGSRAFF
TRBV18	TRBJ1-5	CASSHSGTGGHSNQPQHF
TRBV3-1/TRBV3-2	TRBJ1-2	CASSQDLGTANYGYTF
TRBV6-5	TRBJ2-1	CASSYGTDYNEQFF
TRBV6-2/TRBV6-3	TRBJ1-1	CASSFRGYEAFF
TRBV28	TRBJ2-1	CASTSGLFLSYNEQFF
TRBV15	TRBJ2-3	CATSRDPGTSGRTQYF
TRBV7-2	TRBJ2-6	CASSFRIGGANVLTF
TRBV28	TRBJ2-7	CASSFQGRPDYEQYF
TRBV27	TRBJ1-2	CASSLSYRGWYTF
TRBV5-4	TRBJ1-1	CASIQSLDRGSTEAFF
TRBV3-1/TRBV3-2	TRBJ2-1	CASSQDFASTYNEQFF
TRBV5-4	TRBJ2-1	CASSFEMNEQFF
TRBV2	TRBJ1-5	CASSTGTQPNRGNQPQHF
TRBV3-1/TRBV3-2	TRBJ2-1	CASSQEVSEQFF
TRBV5-1	TRBJ1-2	CASSIQGAQLHYGYTF
TRBV10-1	TRBJ2-1	CASSESGSYNEQFF
TRBV28	TRBJ1-2	CASSLGTGRLSYGYTF
TRBV3-1/TRBV3-2	TRBJ1-3	CASSQGATGFLGNTIYF
TRBV28	TRBJ2-1	CASSLLLAGSVGYNEQFF
TRBV25-1	TRBJ2-1	CASSASSGRRNEQFF
TRBV19	TRBJ1-2	CASSYRANSYGYTF
TRBV27	TRBJ2-2	CASSELEAAGELFF
TRBV30	TRBJ2-7	CAWSTAGGEQYF
TRBV7-8	TRBJ2-7	CASSLELRAGVYEQYF
TRBV11-2	TRBJ2-4	CASSLGQTLAKNIQYF
TRBV11-2	TRBJ1-2	CASSLDRGGGYTF
TRBV9	TRBJ1-1	CASSASGGNTEAFF
TRBV7-6	TRBJ2-5	CASSAPRLEQETQYF
TRBV7-2	TRBJ2-1	CASSLKTILNEQFF
TRBV5-1	TRBJ2-5	CASSLAHSGGETQYF
TRBV11-2	TRBJ2-5	CASSPGLAGEETQYF
TRBV3-1/TRBV3-2	TRBJ2-1	CASSQGSAPWYEQFF
TRBV28	TRBJ1-6	CASSFLRRGNNSPLHF
TRBV19	TRBJ2-1	CASTLLAGGIYEQFF
TRBV4-1	TRBJ1-3	CASSQDGNSGNTIYF